One and the same sample provided the 2 T cell receptor beta chains below, sequenced in a study of T cells in localized non-small cell lung cancer. Using immunoSEQ multiplex PCR, the repertoire was profiled, and TCRdb retains in-frame clones only, with some absent. The repertoire holds some 49,000 clones, with 81% as singletons. Sequencing was performed on peripheral blood mononuclear cells, taken before any cancer treatment. The source is a man aged 35 to 69 with stage III lung adenocarcinoma.

The chain employs TRBV7-8 and TRBJ2-1; unclear D gene. Germline loops: CDR1 SGHVS, CDR2 FQNEAQ. Trimming shortened V by 4 bases and J by 9 bases, and 19 bases separated the two germline ends. This CDR3 comprises 15 residues. The CDR3 nucleotides read TGTGCCAGCAGCTCAGAAGAAAGGGCCATTGGTGAGCAGTTCTTC. It is translated as CASSSEERAIGEQFF. Supplemented by reference TRBV7-8 and TRBJ2-1, the full variable domain reads GAGVSQSPRYKVAKRGQDVALRCDPISGHVSLFWYQQALGQGPEFLTYFQNEAQLDKSGLPSDRFFAERPEGSVSTLKIQRTQQEDSAVYLCASSSEERAIGEQFFGPGTRLTVL.

In its sample, this clone was seen once. This chain joins TRBV27 and TRBJ1-5; 7 nucleotides match TRBD1. Germline CDR1 MNHEY, CDR2 SMNVEV (reference sequence). The CDR3 has 15 amino acids. With 6 bases clipped from V and 4 bases from J, the junction kept 9 bases outside the gene matches. The CDR3 spells CASSSTGKGNQPQHF. The CDR3 nucleotides are TGTGCCAGCAGCTCGACAGGGAAGGGGAATCAGCCCCAGCATTTT.